The clone carrying this T cell receptor beta chain was counted between two and nine times. Its antigen is unknown. Germline V CDR1 and CDR2: MDHEN, SYDVKM. V shed 5 bases and J 3 bases; nucleotides not matched to a gene: 23. The CDR3 length is 21 residues. Primers included in the PCR were 60 Vbeta and 13 Jbeta primers. Source study methods: Counted up in a later analysis, unique TCR beta chains came to some 82 million, with about 9.9 million shared. Measured with immunoSEQ multiplex PCR; TCRdb has only the in-frame clones, and not every one. V, J and clone size reflect that table, while D and trimming were determined from the DNA. This table has roughly 150,000 clones, 68% appearing once. Though probably carrying unrecorded immune exposures, donors were nominally healthy at sampling. The entry originates in a study of cytomegalovirus exposure and HLA in healthy donors. Study outcomes and limitations: TCR beta V- and J-gene trimming was later associated with a missense DCLRE1C variant. Altogether, 150 or so TCR beta chains were recorded as cytomegalovirus-associated.

The V and J genes are TRBV28 and TRBJ2-1, with 9 bases matching TRBD2. The TCR originated in a man aged 25 to 40 in good health and CMV-seropositive. Sequencing was carried out using PBMCs. Written as DNA, the CDR3 is TGTGCCAGCAGTCCCGAAAGTTCCGGGACTAGCTTCGTCAGGAACTACAATGAGCAGTTCTTC. As protein: CASSPESSGTSFVRNYNEQFF.